Given below is one T cell receptor (beta chain) in context. This sample is part of a study of blood T cell repertoires in COVID-19. V was pared by 7 bases and J by 7 bases, with 9 bases of the junction left unmatched. This CDR3 comprises 14 residues. Germline V gene data show CDR1 as LNHDA and CDR2 as SQIVND (reference sequence). Assay used: immunoSEQ multiplex PCR; TCRdb lists only in-frame clones, some missing. The sample consists of more than 200,000 clones, more than 75% of them appearing once. This receptor was taken from a young man in a cohort exposed to, infected with or recovered from COVID-19 (not recorded which). The V call is TRBV19, the J call TRBJ1-5; TRBD1 agrees at 8 bases. The sample taken for sequencing was PBMCs or T cells enriched from blood (not recorded which). The CDR3 protein is CASIGTGPLQPQHF. The DNA for the CDR3 is TGTGCCAGTATTGGGACAGGTCCTCTACAGCCCCAGCATTTT.